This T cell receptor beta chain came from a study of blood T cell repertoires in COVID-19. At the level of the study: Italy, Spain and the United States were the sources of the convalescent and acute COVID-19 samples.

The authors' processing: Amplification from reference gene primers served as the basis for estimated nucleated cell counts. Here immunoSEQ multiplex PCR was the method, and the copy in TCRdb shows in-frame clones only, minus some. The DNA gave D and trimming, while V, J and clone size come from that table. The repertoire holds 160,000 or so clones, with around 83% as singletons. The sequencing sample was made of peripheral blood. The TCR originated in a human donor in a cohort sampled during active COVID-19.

The CDR3 coding sequence is TGTGCCAGCAGCCCAGGACTAGCGGGATTCTATGAGCAGTTCTTC. Its translation: CASSPGLAGFYEQFF. The V and J genes are TRBV7-2 and TRBJ2-1; 12 nucleotides match TRBD2. This CDR3 spans 15 amino acids. Germline V gene sequence: CDR1 SGHTA, CDR2 FQGNSA. Unmatched junction bases numbered 7, after V lost 5 bases and J lost 8 bases.